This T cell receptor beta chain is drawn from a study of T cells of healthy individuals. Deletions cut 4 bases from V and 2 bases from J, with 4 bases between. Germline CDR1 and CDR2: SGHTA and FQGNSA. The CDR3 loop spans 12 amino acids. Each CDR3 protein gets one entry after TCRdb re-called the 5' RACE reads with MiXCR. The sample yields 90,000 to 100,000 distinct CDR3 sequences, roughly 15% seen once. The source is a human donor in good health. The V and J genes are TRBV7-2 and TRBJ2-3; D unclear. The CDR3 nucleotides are TGTGCCAGCAGCTATATCACAGATACGCAGTATTTT. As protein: CASSYITDTQYF.